This T cell receptor beta chain is from a study of human CD8 memory T cell subsets. Study-wide results and limits: Chao1 estimates indicated that stem-like memory T cells may be more diverse than precursor exhausted T cells. Stem-like memory T cells and precursor exhausted T cells both came out with similarly high diversity, but effector memory cells did not.

Enrichment of total CD8+ T cells was achieved using negative magnetic separation. A word on this clonotype: Its specificity is not known.

The CDR3 has 15 amino acids. Germline-derived CDR1 and CDR2 are SGHTA and FQGNSA. Researchers made TCR beta libraries via UMI-labeled 5' RACE. Source study methods: Whatever TCR beta library was examined, it held from approximately 3,200 up to about 18,000 functional CDR3 beta clonotypes. TCRdb reanalyzed the 5' RACE reads, giving one entry per CDR3 protein sequence and no DNA. The V and J calls were determined by TCRdb, not by the authors. This sample's clone table lists about 6,200 distinct CDR3 sequences. The chain has TRBV7-2 and TRBJ2-7; the TRBD2 assignment by TCRdb is unverifiable without DNA. Source material: CD8+ effector memory T cells (TEM) sorted from PBMCs. Described subset: effector memory CD8 T cells, CCR7- CD45RO+ CD95+. The sequence came from a human donor in good health. CDR3 in amino acids: CASSLAAGGPYEQYF.